This T cell receptor (beta chain) was obtained from a study of blood T cell repertoires in COVID-19. Source study methods: Reference gene primer amplification gave nucleated cell count estimates. The method was immunoSEQ multiplex PCR; TCRdb's version includes in-frame clones alone and lacks a portion of them. The V and J calls and clone size are taken from that table; D and trimming were inferred from the DNA. This table holds more than 350,000 clones, 85% to 90% found once. Participant-given clinical history determined each cohort assignment. Germline values: CDR1 MNHNS, CDR2 SASEGT. The CDR3 is 14 amino acids. Trimming cost V 0 bases and J 5 bases, with 11 bases left between them.

The sequenced sample was PBMCs or T cells enriched from blood (not recorded which). This TCR came from a man between 18 and 29 years old who had recovered from COVID-19. The chain combines TRBV6-1 with TRBJ2-7; the D gene is possibly TRBD1 (6 bases). This chain's CDR3 is CASSEARTVHEQYF. The CDR3 bases are TGTGCCAGCAGTGAAGCTAGGACAGTCCACGAGCAGTACTTC.